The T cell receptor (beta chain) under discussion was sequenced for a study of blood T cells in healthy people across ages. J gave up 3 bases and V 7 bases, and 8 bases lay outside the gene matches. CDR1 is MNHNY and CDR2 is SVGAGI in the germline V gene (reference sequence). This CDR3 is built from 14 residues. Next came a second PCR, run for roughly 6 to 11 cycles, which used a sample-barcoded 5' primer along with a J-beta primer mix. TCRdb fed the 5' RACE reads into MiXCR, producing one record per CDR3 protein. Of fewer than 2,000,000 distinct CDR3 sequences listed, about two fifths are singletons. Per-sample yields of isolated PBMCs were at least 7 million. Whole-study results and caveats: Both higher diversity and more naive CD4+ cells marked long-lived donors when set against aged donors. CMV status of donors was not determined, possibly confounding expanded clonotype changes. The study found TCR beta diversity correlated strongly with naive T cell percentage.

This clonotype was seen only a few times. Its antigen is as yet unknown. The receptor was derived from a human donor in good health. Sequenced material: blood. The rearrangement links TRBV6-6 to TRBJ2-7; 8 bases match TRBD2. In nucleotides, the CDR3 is TGTGCCAGCACCCTACGGGGGGGCCGCTACGAGCAGTACTTC. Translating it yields CASTLRGGRYEQYF.